Below, 24 T cell receptor beta chains from the same sample are listed, as sequenced in a study of T cell responses to AZD1222 COVID-19 vaccine. Repertoires were generated with immunoSEQ multiplex PCR, while TCRdb's copy carries only in-frame clones and drops some. The sample holds some 170,000 clones, roughly nine tenths seen once. Sequences were derived from peripheral blood, sampled 28 days after the second AZD1222 dose. The receptors come from an adult who received the AZD1222 COVID-19 vaccine.

V gene TRBV5-5 combines with J gene TRBJ2-3; 7 nucleotides line up with TRBD1. V lost 2 bases and J lost 2; bases outside the gene matches: 8. Germline V gene sequence: CDR1 SGHKS, CDR2 YYEKEE (reference sequence). This CDR3 contains 16 residues. The CDR3 nucleotides are TGTGCCAGCAGCTTACACAGGGGTCAACTCACAGATACGCAGTATTTT. Translation: CASSLHRGQLTDTQYF.

CDR3 sequence (DNA): TGTGCCAGCAGACCACAGGTGAATAATTCACCCCTCCACTTT. This translates into CASRPQVNNSPLHF. The V call is TRBV27, the J call TRBJ1-6, with D possibly being TRBD1 (5 bases). Germline V gene sequence: CDR1 MNHEY, CDR2 SMNVEV (reference sequence). The V end lost 6 bases, the J end lost 5 bases, and 11 bases lay between the germline ends. This CDR3 comprises 14 residues.

This clone was detected once. J is TRBJ1-5 and V is TRBV13; 8 bases map to TRBD1. Germline values: CDR1 PRHDT, CDR2 FYEKMQ (reference sequence). The CDR3 consists of 15 residues. Trimming cost V 5 bases and J 2 bases; bases outside gene matches: 5. The CDR3 here is CASSVTGVGNQPQHF. CDR3 DNA sequence: TGTGCCAGCAGCGTGACAGGGGTAGGCAATCAGCCCCAGCATTTT.

V gene TRBV5-5 combines with J gene TRBJ1-1, with D perhaps matching TRBD1 (5 bases). Trimming shortened V by 6 bases and J by 1 base, and 13 bases separated the two germline ends. The CDR3 covers 14 residues. Per germline, CDR1 SGHKS and CDR2 YYEKEE (reference sequence). The CDR3 coding sequence is TGTGCCAGCACCGAGGGACGGACGAACACTGAAGCTTTCTTT. It encodes CASTEGRTNTEAFF.

V and J are TRBV2 and TRBJ2-1, with D maybe TRBD2 (5 bases). CDR1 is SNHLY, CDR2 FYNNEI, per germline. CDR3 length equals 17 residues. Trimming left V 8 bases short and J 2 bases short, with 22 bases between. CDR3 sequence reads: CASYPFSGLTTYNEQFF. CDR3 in DNA: TGTGCCAGCTATCCGTTCTCCGGACTCACTACCTACAATGAGCAGTTCTTC.

J is TRBJ1-1 and V is TRBV29-1; 12 nucleotides match TRBD1. Germline lookup yields CDR1 SQVTM and CDR2 ANQGSEA. Trimming took 7 bases from V and 1 from J; bases not matched to a gene: 4. CDR3 length equals 14 residues. CDR3 protein: CSARDRGPNTEAFF. CDR3 nucleotide sequence: TGCAGCGCCCGGGACAGGGGGCCGAACACTGAAGCTTTCTTT.

The sample holds a few counts of this clone. The chain couples TRBV5-1 to TRBJ2-2; 9 nucleotides line up with TRBD1. From germline, CDR1 is SGHRS and CDR2 YFSETQ. CDR3 length: 19 amino acids. The junction had 16 bases not matched to a gene; V was cut back by 3 bases and J by 4 bases. The CDR3 nucleotides read TGCGCCAGCAGCTCCGCAAACTGGGGACAGGGCTGGGGCACCGGGGAGCTGTTTTTT. Residues: CASSSANWGQGWGTGELFF.

This chain connects TRBV27 to TRBJ2-2; 7 bases align to TRBD2. Trimming cost V 2 bases and J 4 bases; bases outside gene matches: 4. CDR1 is MNHEY, CDR2 SMNVEV, per germline (reference sequence). The CDR3 length is 15 residues. The CDR3 DNA sequence: TGTGCCAGCAGTTTACGTCTAGCGGCCACCGGGGAGCTGTTTTTT. It specifies CASSLRLAATGELFF.

In DNA, the CDR3 is TGTGCCAGTAGTATCCGACAGGGGTACTCTGGAAACACCATATATTTT. Translation: CASSIRQGYSGNTIYF. The chain recombines TRBV19 with TRBJ1-3; TRBD1 aligns across 8 bases. The CDR3 spans 16 residues. The germline V gene has CDR1 LNHDA and CDR2 SQIVND (reference sequence). V dropped 3 bases and J dropped 0; count of bases not matched to a gene: 4.

The gene calls are TRBV5-1 and TRBJ1-1, with a tentative D call TRBD1 (5 bases). The CDR3 sequence is 16 residues long. V shed 0 bases and J shed 1 base, with 13 bases lying between them. Germline values: CDR1 SGHRS, CDR2 YFSETQ. CDR3 coding DNA: TGCGCCAGCAGCTTGGACAGGCCAGATGGGAACACTGAAGCTTTCTTT. Amino acids: CASSLDRPDGNTEAFF.

This chain links TRBV7-6 with TRBJ1-2; maybe TRBD1 (6 bases). The CDR3 has 19 amino acids. V was cut by 3 bases and J by 1 base, with 24 bases left in between. The germline gives CDR1 SGHVS, CDR2 FNYEAQ. For the CDR3, the DNA is TGTGCCAGCAGCTTCCACTACAGCCAGGACAGTTTTTATAACTATGGCTACACCTTC. It specifies CASSFHYSQDSFYNYGYTF.

The V and J genes are TRBV9 and TRBJ2-2; a possible D gene is TRBD2 (5 bases). The V gene's germline CDR1 is SGDLS and CDR2 YYNGEE. V was trimmed by 4 bases and J by 8 bases, leaving 15 bases between them. This CDR3 is 14 amino acids long. In DNA form, the CDR3 reads TGTGCCAGCAGCCCCCCCCCAGAGGGAGGGGAGCTGTTTTTT. This sequence encodes CASSPPPEGGELFF.

The chain employs TRBV2 and TRBJ2-5; a weak D match, TRBD2 (5 bases). The CDR3 has 14 residues. Germline-derived CDR1 and CDR2 are SNHLY and FYNNEI. The germline V and J ends were trimmed by 2 bases and 3 bases, with 10 bases remaining between them. The CDR3 DNA follows: TGTGCCAGCAGTGAAAGTCGAGGGAAAGAGACCCAGTACTTC. Translated, it gives CASSESRGKETQYF.

The V and J genes are TRBV19 and TRBJ1-5; D is uncertain. The ends were cut back, 7 bases at V and 2 bases at J, with 15 bases in the middle. The CDR3 is made up of 15 amino acids. The V gene's germline CDR1 is LNHDA and CDR2 SQIVND (reference sequence). CDR3 in DNA: TGTGCCAGTACCGGAGGGAGGCAAGGCAATCAGCCCCAGCATTTT. Protein product: CASTGGRQGNQPQHF.

This clone was found a few times. The genes are TRBV7-3 and TRBJ1-6, with unresolved D. This CDR3 region has 13 residues. Trimming shortened V by 2 bases and J by 8 bases, and 7 bases separated the two germline ends. Germline V lookup: CDR1 SGHTA, CDR2 FQGTGA. CDR3 nucleotides: TGTGCCAGCAGCTTACAGCGTGATTCACCCCTCCACTTT. It codes for CASSLQRDSPLHF. The variable domain in full, completed from reference TRBV7-3 and TRBJ1-6, reads GAGVSQTPSNKVTEKGKYVELRCDPISGHTALYWYRQSLGQGPEFLIYFQGTGAADDSGLPNDRFFAVRPEGSVSTLKIQRTERGDSAVYLCASSLQRDSPLHFGNGTRLTVT.

In this sample, this clone turned up once. V usage is TRBV11-2 and J usage is TRBJ2-3; TRBD2 aligns across 9 bases. This CDR3 is built from 18 residues. With 5 bases clipped from V and 2 bases from J, the junction kept 14 bases outside the gene matches. Germline V gives CDR1 SGHAT, CDR2 FQNNGV. CDR3 sequence reads: CASSRRGAGGQNTDTQYF. CDR3 sequence (DNA): TGTGCCAGCAGCCGCCGGGGGGCGGGGGGGCAAAACACAGATACGCAGTATTTT.

A note on this clone: Other DNA sequences in this specimen translate into the identical CDR3. The chain has TRBV29-1 and TRBJ1-1; TRBD1 agrees at 7 bases. With V trimmed by 4 bases and J by 5 bases, 4 bases remained unmatched. CDR1 is SQVTM, CDR2 ANQGSEA, per germline. The CDR3 runs 12 residues. The CDR3, as DNA: TGCAGCGTTGGAGGGGGCCGTACTGAAGCTTTCTTT. This sequence encodes CSVGGGRTEAFF.

The V and J genes are TRBV4-1 and TRBJ2-7; TRBD2 is a possible D gene (6 bases). Deletions cut 6 bases from V and 2 bases from J, with 20 bases between. The CDR3 length is 16 residues. The germline gives CDR1 MGHRA, CDR2 YSYEKL. The CDR3 is CASRQAGAGTPYEQYF. The CDR3 coding sequence is TGCGCCAGCAGACAGGCCGGGGCGGGGACTCCCTACGAGCAGTACTTC.

The chain combines TRBV18 with TRBJ2-7; 10 bases map to TRBD1. Trimming removed 4 bases from V and 6 bases from J; junction bases left unmatched: 3. Germline loops: CDR1 KGHSH, CDR2 LQKENI. There are 13 residues in the CDR3. The CDR3 bases are TGTGCCAGCTCACGGGACAGGGGTTTCGAGCAGTACTTC. Its protein is CASSRDRGFEQYF.

V gene TRBV7-3 combines with J gene TRBJ2-1, with 12 nucleotides matching TRBD2. This CDR3 has 18 amino acids. V lost 1 base and J lost 2; bases outside the gene matches: 6. The germline gives CDR1 SGHTA, CDR2 FQGTGA. This CDR3 reads CASSLSLAGGQTYNEQFF. As DNA, the CDR3 is TGTGCCAGCAGCTTAAGTCTAGCGGGAGGGCAGACCTACAATGAGCAGTTCTTC.

This clone was observed a handful of times. The chain links TRBV27 to TRBJ1-1; D uncertain. Germline loops: CDR1 MNHEY, CDR2 SMNVEV (reference sequence). Between the trimmed V and J ends, which lost 5 bases and 5 bases, there was a span of 12 bases. The CDR3 runs 13 residues. The CDR3 loop is CASSLIIQTEAFF. Written as DNA, the CDR3 is TGTGCCAGCAGTCTCATCATTCAAACTGAAGCTTTCTTT.

The V and J genes are TRBV2 and TRBJ1-2, with a weak D call TRBD1 (5 bases). CDR1 is SNHLY, CDR2 FYNNEI, per germline. Trimming took 6 bases from V and 4 from J, leaving 21 bases between them. There are 16 residues in the CDR3. The DNA for the CDR3 is TGTGCCAGCAGCCCCCAAGTGGGGGGAAACCTCTATGGCTACACCTTC. Translation: CASSPQVGGNLYGYTF.

Here the CDR3 DNA reads TGCGCCAGCAGCCAAGACTATAATCAGCCCCAGCATTTT. It is translated as CASSQDYNQPQHF. The genes are TRBV4-3 and TRBJ1-5; unclear D gene. V was clipped by 0 bases and J by 4 bases, with 4 bases between them. Germline V gives CDR1 LGHNA, CDR2 YSLEER. The CDR3 runs 13 residues.

The chain recombines TRBV19 with TRBJ2-7; no definite D call. Trimming took off 10 bases at V and 0 bases at J, with 22 bases between the two ends. There are 16 residues in the CDR3. Germline V gene data show CDR1 as LNHDA and CDR2 as SQIVND (reference sequence). The CDR3 loop is CATRAPISRSSYEQYF. CDR3 nucleotide sequence: TGTGCCACCAGAGCCCCTATCTCAAGGAGCTCCTACGAGCAGTACTTC.